This TCR beta chain was profiled in a study of T cell repertoires in cytomegalovirus infection. Findings and caveats of the study: Clonotype analysis showed dominance of the ex vivo response by HLA-C-restricted CMV-specific TCR beta clonotypes.

This clonotype was detected a few times. Antigen unknown. The CDR3 totals 15 residues. V shed 6 bases, J shed 5 bases, and the junction held 9 bases outside the gene matches. Germline V lookup: CDR1 SEHNR, CDR2 FQNEAQ (reference sequence). Using its own MiXCR run on the reads, TCRdb lists one record per CDR3 protein. The data show some 920,000 distinct CDR3 sequences, around a third seen once. The chain has TRBV7-9 and TRBJ1-1, with TRBD1 matching over 10 bases. This TCR came from a human donor in good health (CMV status not recorded). Some clones in this sample may be carry-over from other donors' samples. The sequencing here drew on cultured CD8+ T cells from PBMCs, taken from culture after CMV antigen stimulation. The CDR3 sequence: CASSFPGQGGTEAFF. The CDR3 DNA reads as TGTGCCAGCAGTTTCCCAGGACAGGGGGGGACTGAAGCTTTCTTT.